The clone carrying this TCR beta chain showed up many times. The antigen is unknown. This specimen belongs to a study of T-cell memory formation after mild COVID-19. Notes on the study in general: CM and EM subsets held most contracting CD4+ clones; EMRA held CD8+ ones. Clones contracting over day 15 to 85 were CD4/CD8 balanced, with later expanders leaning CD4+.

One entry per CDR3 protein results from TCRdb running MiXCR on the 5' RACE reads. The table has 250,000 to 300,000 distinct CDR3 sequences, roughly 8.2% seen once. Sequenced material: PBMCs or a T cell subset sorted from them (not recorded which). The TCR was taken from a man in his late teens or twenties who had mild COVID-19 (a few samples of this study predate the infection). Cell type and time point are not known.

The CDR3 is CASSPLAGVYNEQFF. The CDR3 region has the DNA TGCGCCAGCAGCCCTCTAGCGGGGGTATACAATGAGCAGTTCTTC. The chain has TRBV5-1 and TRBJ2-1; TRBD2 matches 10 bases. The CDR3 contains 15 residues. Germline CDR1 reads SGHRS; CDR2 reads YFSETQ. V lost 4 bases and J lost 4; bases outside the gene matches: 5.